A single T cell receptor beta chain is shown here with its context. What it recognizes is unknown. Making use of molecular barcodes, quantitative 5'-RACE generated TCR beta libraries. TCRdb fed the 5' RACE reads into MiXCR, producing one record per CDR3 protein. The profile shows roughly 180,000 distinct CDR3 sequences, approximately 9% of them singletons. The trim removed 0 bases at V and 7 bases at J, leaving 3 bases unmatched. Germline V gives CDR1 MNHEY, CDR2 SMNVEV (reference sequence). This CDR3 comprises 14 residues. This sample was included in a study of CD8 T cells in ankylosing spondylitis. Points from the study as a whole: In the blood and synovial fluid of reactive arthritis, some motif variants had been previously reported. The study identified a TCR beta motif of under 10 highly homologous variants that appeared characteristic of ankylosing spondylitis blood. Significant enrichment of disease-linked clones was reported in matched ankylosing spondylitis synovial fluid.

The receptor was isolated from a female donor with ankylosing spondylitis or in good health (not recorded which). The chain uses TRBV27 and TRBJ2-1, with TRBD1 matching 7 bases. The specimen was blood, either unsorted or a sorted T cell fraction (not recorded which). The CDR3 region has the DNA TGTGCCAGCAGTTTATCGAGCAGGGGGAATGAGCAGTTCTTC. This encodes CASSLSSRGNEQFF.